A selection of T cell receptor beta chains follows, all from one sample in a study of cytomegalovirus exposure and HLA in healthy donors. Method: immunoSEQ multiplex PCR; TCRdb's copy keeps in-frame clones and lacks some. The repertoire holds over 150,000 clones, with roughly 80% as singletons. Sequencing was carried out using PBMCs. These TCRs come from a man aged 30-40 years in good health and CMV-seronegative. CDR3s include the opening cysteine and the closing phenylalanine or tryptophan. Fields, in order: V gene, J gene, D gene, clone size, CDR3 protein, CDR3 DNA. A D gene is named only where the DNA matches it firmly. The size of a clone is reported for some rows only, either as once, few or many, or as a class for expanded clones.

TRBV7-9	TRBJ1-4	.	few	CASSSTVRERGAEEKLFF	TGTGCCAGCAGCTCTACGGTCCGGGAGAGGGGCGCCGAGGAAAAACTGTTTTTT
TRBV6-5	TRBJ2-7	.	.	CASRGTGFYEQYF	TGTGCCAGCAGGGGCACAGGTTTCTACGAGCAGTACTTC
TRBV5-1	TRBJ2-3	TRBD2	.	CASSFSGKGTDTQYF	TGCGCCAGCAGCTTTAGCGGGAAAGGCACAGATACGCAGTATTTT
TRBV29-1	TRBJ1-3	TRBD1	.	CSVWTGAIPGNTIYF	TGCAGCGTTTGGACAGGGGCGATACCTGGAAACACCATATATTTT
TRBV19	TRBJ2-7	.	.	CASSLNYEQYF	TGTGCCAGTAGTCTAAACTACGAGCAGTACTTC
TRBV6-5	TRBJ2-7	.	.	CASSYATEGYEQYF	TGTGCCAGCAGTTACGCGACAGAAGGCTACGAGCAGTACTTC
TRBV2	TRBJ2-7	.	.	CASSDPNPRRPYEQYF	TGTGCCAGCAGTGATCCCAATCCTCGTCGTCCCTACGAGCAGTACTTC
TRBV9	TRBJ1-6	TRBD1	.	CASSNGQGIDSPLHF	TGTGCCAGCAGCAATGGACAGGGTATTGATTCACCCCTCCACTTT
TRBV7-9	TRBJ1-1	.	few	CASSTDSYEAFF	TGTGCCAGCAGTACGGACAGCTATGAAGCTTTCTTT
TRBV5-6	TRBJ2-3	TRBD2	few	CASSELPGTSGPPTDTQYF	TGTGCCAGCAGCGAATTGCCTGGGACTAGCGGTCCCCCCACAGATACGCAGTATTTT
TRBV5-1	TRBJ2-3	TRBD2	.	CASRRGGPADTQYF	TGCGCCAGCCGCCGGGGGGGGCCGGCAGATACGCAGTATTTT
TRBV28	TRBJ2-5	.	.	CASSFQRGKETQYF	TGTGCCAGCAGTTTTCAGCGCGGGAAGGAGACCCAGTACTTC
TRBV9	TRBJ2-7	TRBD1	.	CASSAASAGGSYEQYF	TGTGCCAGCAGCGCCGCCTCGGCAGGGGGCTCCTACGAGCAGTACTTC
TRBV7-6	TRBJ2-1	TRBD1	.	CASSSGQGAYNEQFF	TGTGCCAGCAGCTCCGGGCAGGGGGCCTACAATGAGCAGTTCTTC
TRBV2	TRBJ1-1	.	.	CASSEDADVSWRAFF	TGTGCCAGCAGTGAAGACGCTGACGTATCCTGGCGGGCTTTCTTT
TRBV4-3	TRBJ1-5	TRBD1	.	CASSHMTGFGQPQHF	TGCGCCAGCAGCCACATGACAGGGTTTGGTCAGCCCCAGCATTTT
TRBV6-1	TRBJ1-1	.	few	CASSEPGDVLQAFF	TGTGCCAGCAGTGAACCAGGGGATGTGTTGCAAGCTTTCTTT
TRBV29-1	TRBJ2-5	.	.	CSGGEETQYF	TGCAGCGGGGGGGAAGAGACCCAGTACTTC
TRBV7-9	TRBJ1-1	.	few	CASSLGPPKTEAFF	TGTGCCAGCAGCTTAGGGCCCCCGAAGACTGAAGCTTTCTTT
TRBV29-1	TRBJ1-2	TRBD1	.	CSVGHGDREARGLYTF	TGCAGCGTCGGTCATGGGGACAGGGAGGCACGAGGTCTCTACACCTTC
TRBV18	TRBJ2-7	.	.	CASSPARQARGEQYF	TGTGCCAGCTCACCGGCCCGACAGGCCCGGGGTGAGCAGTACTTC
TRBV28	TRBJ1-2	.	few	CASSLLTGNYGYTF	TGTGCCAGCAGTTTACTGACAGGCAACTATGGCTACACCTTC
TRBV6-5	TRBJ1-5	.	.	CASSAFRGDNQPQHF	TGTGCCAGCAGTGCCTTTCGGGGAGACAATCAGCCCCAGCATTTT
TRBV11-3	TRBJ2-5	TRBD1	.	CASSLGTGGEETQYF	TGTGCCAGCAGCTTAGGAACAGGGGGCGAAGAGACCCAGTACTTC
TRBV27	TRBJ1-4	.	.	CASSGLLGHPNEKLFF	TGTGCCAGCAGTGGATTACTGGGACATCCTAATGAAAAACTGTTTTTT
TRBV28	TRBJ1-1	.	.	CASSLSGGTEAFF	TGTGCCAGCAGTTTGAGCGGAGGCACTGAAGCTTTCTTT
TRBV27	TRBJ2-3	TRBD1	.	CASRDRTIQGTQYF	TGTGCCAGCAGGGACAGGACCATTCAAGGGACGCAGTATTTT
TRBV7-3	TRBJ1-1	.	.	CASSLLTGPRIGTEAFF	TGTGCCAGCAGCCTTCTAACAGGACCCAGGATCGGCACTGAAGCTTTCTTT
TRBV6-1	TRBJ1-2	.	.	CASEAGPNYGYTF	TGTGCCAGCGAGGCGGGGCCGAACTATGGCTACACCTTC
TRBV19	TRBJ2-1	.	.	CATADFLPNEQFF	TGTGCCACCGCGGACTTCCTCCCCAATGAGCAGTTCTTC
TRBV15	TRBJ2-7	.	.	CATSRGGIRPGEQYF	TGTGCCACCAGCAGAGGCGGGATCCGACCGGGCGAGCAGTACTTC
TRBV7-9	TRBJ2-3	.	.	CSSSPTVGSGRSTDTQYF	TGTTCCAGCAGCCCGACCGTGGGGAGCGGGCGAAGCACAGATACGCAGTATTTT
TRBV6-1	TRBJ2-1	TRBD1	once	CASTWTGGQDNEQFF	TGTGCCAGCACCTGGACAGGGGGCCAGGACAATGAGCAGTTCTTC
TRBV10-3	TRBJ1-2	.	.	CAISERQEVDGYTF	TGTGCCATCAGTGAAAGACAGGAGGTGGATGGCTACACCTTC
TRBV2	TRBJ1-5	TRBD1	.	CATRTGTGDNQPQHF	TGTGCCACAAGGACCGGGACAGGGGACAATCAGCCCCAGCATTTT
TRBV19	TRBJ1-5	TRBD1	once	CASKPTGSSGQPQHF	TGTGCCAGTAAACCGACAGGGTCCTCGGGTCAGCCCCAGCATTTT
TRBV9	TRBJ2-1	.	.	CASSTRTAYNEQFF	TGTGCCAGCAGCACCCGGACAGCTTACAATGAGCAGTTCTTC
TRBV30	TRBJ2-3	.	.	CAWTGSGTQYF	TGTGCCTGGACCGGTTCAGGTACGCAGTATTTT
TRBV5-1	TRBJ2-7	TRBD2	.	CASSLASSGRGDEQYF	TGCGCCAGCAGCTTGGCGTCTAGCGGGCGCGGGGACGAGCAGTACTTC
TRBV25-1	TRBJ1-1	.	.	CASSRQMNTEAFF	TGTGCCAGCAGTAGACAGATGAACACTGAAGCTTTCTTT
TRBV7-3	TRBJ2-1	.	.	CASRAGFSNEQFF	TGTGCCAGCAGGGCAGGGTTCAGCAATGAGCAGTTCTTC
TRBV19	TRBJ2-7	TRBD1	.	CASSPLRTGSGEQYF	TGTGCCAGTAGCCCTCTACGGACAGGCTCAGGGGAGCAGTACTTC
TRBV10-1	TRBJ2-3	TRBD2	.	CASSTSGSTDTQYF	TGCGCCAGCAGTACTAGCGGAAGCACAGATACGCAGTATTTT
TRBV4-3	TRBJ1-2	TRBD1	.	CASSQEGQSHYGYTF	TGCGCCAGCAGCCAGGAGGGACAGTCCCACTATGGCTACACCTTC
TRBV7-8	TRBJ2-2	.	.	CASTSKQGPYTGELFF	TGTGCCAGCACCTCGAAGCAGGGGCCATACACCGGGGAGCTGTTTTTT
TRBV7-7	TRBJ1-1	TRBD1	.	CASSLVPLRDRGGAFF	TGTGCCAGCAGCTTAGTTCCCCTCCGGGACAGAGGGGGAGCTTTCTTT
TRBV2	TRBJ2-5	TRBD2	.	CATPGGGLGETQYF	TGTGCCACCCCCGGCGGGGGTTTGGGGGAGACCCAGTACTTC
TRBV19	TRBJ2-7	.	.	CASSTPPGGYEQYF	TGTGCCAGTAGTACCCCCCCCGGCGGCTACGAGCAGTACTTC
TRBV5-3	TRBJ2-7	.	.	CARSLSRF	TGTGCCAGAAGCTTGTCCAGGTTC
TRBV28	TRBJ2-2	.	.	CASRRQPLTGELFF	TGTGCCAGCAGGAGACAGCCACTCACCGGGGAGCTGTTTTTT
TRBV27	TRBJ2-1	TRBD2	.	CASSPSGRAYNEQFF	TGTGCCAGCAGTCCAAGCGGGAGGGCCTACAATGAGCAGTTCTTC
TRBV27	TRBJ2-1	.	.	CASSLSKGGVGYNEQFF	TGTGCCAGCAGTTTATCGAAGGGGGGGGTAGGCTACAATGAGCAGTTCTTC
TRBV5-4	TRBJ2-1	TRBD2	.	CASSLRTSINEQFF	TGTGCCAGCAGCTTAAGGACTAGCATCAATGAGCAGTTCTTC